This TCR beta chain was profiled in a study of breast tumors, draining lymph nodes, adjacent tissues. Germline CDR1 and CDR2: PRHDT and FYEKMQ (reference sequence). This CDR3 spans 18 amino acids. A remark on this clonotype: At one end, the junction sequence differs from germline, possibly due to a read error.

TCRdb re-called the multiplex PCR reads with MiXCR, one entry per CDR3 protein. The repertoire holds more than 50,000 distinct CDR3 sequences, around two fifths seen once, with roughly 8.1% in the top ten. The sequenced sample consisted of breast tumor tissue. This receptor was obtained from a female donor with breast cancer. Some clones in this sample may be carry-over from other donors' samples. This chain connects TRBV13 to TRBJ1-5; 9 nucleotides agree with TRBD1. CDR3 nucleotides: TGTGCCGGCAGTTACCGGATAGGAAGGGACAGGGACGATCAGCCCCAGCATTTT. Protein product: CAGSYRIGRDRDDQPQHF.